The 27 T cell receptor beta chains presented below share a single source sample, sequenced in a study of response to subunit inactivated influenza vaccine. TCRdb processed the RT-PCR reads anew with MiXCR; each CDR3 protein has one entry. The sample consists of around 480,000 distinct CDR3 sequences, 16% of them appearing once. The sample in question was CD4+ T cells sorted from PBMCs, obtained roughly 24 months after vaccination. Receptors originate from a man between 50 and 75 years old who received an inactivated influenza vaccine.

This clonotype was seen ten or more times. This sequence joins TRBV29-1 and TRBJ1-2; maybe TRBD1 (5 bases). The CDR3 extends over 11 amino acids. Deletions cut 4 bases from V and 4 bases from J, with 7 bases between. The germline CDR1 and CDR2 sequences are SQVTM and ANQGSEA. In nucleotides, the CDR3 is TGCAGCGTTGGTGGGGCCTATGGCTACACCTTC. Protein sequence: CSVGGAYGYTF.

V is TRBV20-1 and J is TRBJ2-5, with unresolved D. Trimming took off 8 bases at V and 1 base at J, with 14 bases between the two ends. CDR1 is DFQATT and CDR2 is SNEGSKA in the germline V gene (reference sequence). This CDR3 has 13 amino acids. CDR3 DNA sequence: TGCAGTCCGACCCAGGACGGCCAAGAGACCCAGTACTTC. Amino acids: CSPTQDGQETQYF.

The chain joins TRBV20-1 to TRBJ2-7; a possible D gene is TRBD2 (5 bases). This CDR3 is built from 13 residues. V dropped 4 bases and J dropped 7 bases, with 17 bases sitting between them. The germline V gene has CDR1 DFQATT and CDR2 SNEGSKA (reference sequence). CDR3 sequence reads: CSATLYGEGEQYF. As DNA, the CDR3 is TGCAGTGCTACCTTGTATGGAGAGGGAGAGCAGTACTTC.

This clonotype was seen a few times. The rearrangement joins TRBV20-1 to TRBJ1-2; D might be TRBD1 (6 bases). The length of the CDR3 is 14 residues. The germline V gene encodes CDR1 DFQATT and CDR2 SNEGSKA (reference sequence). V dropped 0 bases and J dropped 8 bases, with 16 bases sitting between them. The CDR3 DNA is TGCAGTGCTAGAGAGCTAACAGGGTTACGCGGCTACACCTTC. This sequence encodes CSARELTGLRGYTF.

This clonotype was recorded a few times. The V call is TRBV7-9, the J call TRBJ2-3; TRBD2 matches 7 bases. The CDR3 is made up of 13 amino acids. J was trimmed by 9 bases and V by 6 bases; bases with no gene match: 9. The germline V gene has CDR1 SEHNR and CDR2 FQNEAQ (reference sequence). The CDR3 loop reads CASSPLAGTTQYF. CDR3 DNA: TGTGCCAGCAGTCCCTTAGCGGGTACGACGCAGTATTTT.

About this clonotype: An end of the junction does not agree with germline; a read error may underlie this. This chain connects TRBV20-1 to TRBJ2-5, with TRBD2 as a possible D gene (6 bases). The CDR3 extends over 13 amino acids. CDR1 is DFQATT and CDR2 is SNEGSKA in the germline V gene (reference sequence). CDR3 nucleotide sequence: TGCAGTGCTAAAAGGACTACTCAAGAGACCCAGAACTTC. It encodes CSAKRTTQETQNF.

This clonotype was seen a handful of times. The chain recombines TRBV4-3 with TRBJ1-5; no definite D call. The germline V gene has CDR1 LGHNA and CDR2 YSLEER. V was pared by 4 bases and J by 4 bases, with 20 bases between. The CDR3 spans 17 residues. The CDR3 sequence is CASSPTLVTGSNQPQHF. CDR3 nucleotide sequence: TGCGCCAGCAGCCCCACGTTGGTAACTGGGTCGAATCAGCCCCAGCATTTT.

In its sample, this clonotype was seen many times. The chain couples TRBV4-2 to TRBJ2-5; 7 nucleotides agree with TRBD1. The V gene end was trimmed by 0 bases and the J gene end by 7 bases; junction bases not matched to a gene: 11. Germline CDR1 LGHNA, CDR2 YNFKEQ. This CDR3 has 16 amino acids. CDR3 loop: CASSQDRATGRTTQYF. As DNA, the CDR3 is TGTGCCAGCAGCCAAGATAGAGCGACAGGGAGAACGACCCAGTACTTC.

V is TRBV6-5 and J is TRBJ2-5, with 8 bases lining up with TRBD1. Germline CDR1 is MNHEY and CDR2 is SVGAGI. Losses at the gene ends were 0 bases for V and 7 bases for J; bases not matched to a gene: 4. The CDR3 loop spans 14 amino acids. CDR3 protein: CASSYSSGGLTQYF. The CDR3 region has the DNA TGTGCCAGCAGTTACTCTTCAGGGGGCCTGACCCAGTACTTC.

In this sample, this clonotype turned up a few times. The CDR3 DNA reads as TGTGCCAGCAGCCGACCGACGATCTCTGAAGCTTTCTTT. This sequence encodes CASSRPTISEAFF. The genes are TRBV7-2 and TRBJ1-1; D is unresolved. CDR1 SGHTA and CDR2 FQGNSA come from the germline V gene. V dropped 5 bases and J dropped 6 bases, with 13 bases sitting between them. The CDR3 loop spans 13 amino acids.

This chain uses TRBV5-1 with TRBJ1-6, with D possibly being TRBD1 (5 bases). In germline, CDR1 is SGHRS, CDR2 YFSETQ. V lost 0 bases to trimming and J lost 14 bases, with 9 bases between them. This CDR3 is built from 12 residues. CDR3 nucleotides: TGCGCCAGCAGCTTGGAGGGGAGGTCCCTCCACTTT. The encoded protein is CASSLEGRSLHF. Combining the CDR3 with reference TRBV5-1 and TRBJ1-6 gives the whole variable domain KAGVTQTPRYLIKTRGQQVTLSCSPISGHRSVSWYQQTPGQGLQFLFEYFSETQRNKGNFPGRFSGRQFSNSRSEMNVSTLELGDSALYLCASSLEGRSLHFGNGTRLTVT.

This clonotype was counted at least ten times. The gene calls are TRBV12-3 or TRBV12-4 and TRBJ2-3; D is undetermined. V was shortened by 6 bases and J by 1 base, with 2 bases between the two germline ends. The CDR3 runs 11 residues. CDR3 residues: CASRRTDTQYF. CDR3 nucleotide sequence: TGTGCCAGCAGGCGCACAGATACGCAGTATTTT.

The CDR3 sequence: CASSRTGTGTYNEQFF. CDR3 bases: TGTGCCAGCAGTCGGACGGGGACAGGGACCTACAATGAGCAGTTCTTC. The V and J genes are TRBV6-1 and TRBJ2-1; 9 nucleotides agree with TRBD1. Germline-derived CDR1 and CDR2 are MNHNS and SASEGT. The J segment lost 2 bases and the V segment lost 5 bases, leaving 7 bases of the junction unmatched. The CDR3 has 16 residues.

This clonotype has more than one count but fewer than ten. The chain has TRBV12-3 or TRBV12-4 and TRBJ2-1, with 9 bases identical to TRBD2. The CDR3 is 13 amino acids. V lost 5 bases to trimming and J lost 9 bases; unmatched junction nucleotides: 5. The CDR3 loop is CASSPREGGEQFF. In DNA form, the CDR3 reads TGTGCCAGCAGTCCGCGGGAGGGCGGTGAGCAGTTCTTC.

This clonotype came up many times. For the CDR3, the DNA is TGTGCCAGCAGCCTCGGGACTACCACAGATACGCAGTATTTT. Protein sequence: CASSLGTTTDTQYF. This chain uses TRBV7-9 with TRBJ2-3; 7 nucleotides align to TRBD2. Trimming cost V 5 bases and J 2 bases; bases outside gene matches: 4. This CDR3 has 14 amino acids. The germline V gene has CDR1 SEHNR and CDR2 FQNEAQ (reference sequence).

In its sample, this clonotype was seen many times. The chain is built from TRBV20-1 and TRBJ1-1; D not resolved. Trimming cost V 0 bases and J 11 bases, with 16 bases left between them. CDR1 is DFQATT, CDR2 SNEGSKA, per germline (reference sequence). CDR3 size: 13 residues. CDR3 protein: CSARDRSGTWAFF. The CDR3 DNA reads TGCAGTGCTAGAGATCGATCCGGAACGTGGGCTTTCTTT.

V is TRBV11-2 and J is TRBJ2-3, with a possible D match to TRBD2 (6 bases). The CDR3 loop spans 15 amino acids. Trimming pared 1 base from V and 5 bases from J, leaving 13 bases between. Looked up from germline, CDR1 is SGHAT and CDR2 is FQNNGV. The CDR3 region has the DNA TGTGCCAGCAGCTTAGGGGGGACTGGCGGAGATACGCAGTATTTT. This translates into CASSLGGTGGDTQYF.

This clonotype has a count of ten or more. The chain couples TRBV18 to TRBJ2-7; 9 positions match TRBD2. Germline assignment: CDR1 KGHSH and CDR2 LQKENI. This CDR3 spans 14 amino acids. V was pared by 3 bases and J by 3 bases, with 3 bases of the junction left unmatched. CDR3 nucleotides: TGTGCCAGCTCACCCGGACTAGCGAGCTACGAGCAGTACTTC. It yields the protein CASSPGLASYEQYF.

The genes are TRBV10-1 and TRBJ2-5; D call uncertain. The CDR3 is 13 amino acids. V lost 4 bases, J lost 1 base, and 7 bases lay in between. CDR1 WNHNN and CDR2 SYGVQD come from the germline V gene (reference sequence). The DNA of the CDR3 is TGCGCCAGCAGTGCCACAATCCAAGAGACCCAGTACTTC. Protein sequence: CASSATIQETQYF.

The chain is built from TRBV12-3 or TRBV12-4 and TRBJ1-4, with TRBD1 matching 9 bases. This CDR3 region has 14 residues. J gave up 6 bases and V 6 bases, and 5 bases lay outside the gene matches. The CDR3 DNA reads TGTGCCAGCAGAGAGACAGGGGGGTATGAAAAACTGTTTTTT. As protein: CASRETGGYEKLFF.

There are a few counts of this clonotype. The J gene is TRBJ1-6, the V gene TRBV12-3 or TRBV12-4; TRBD1 agrees at 8 bases. The CDR3 is 15 amino acids. J was trimmed by 11 bases and V by 6 bases; bases with no gene match: 12. DNA of the CDR3: TGTGCCAGCAGCCTCGGGACAGGAGGTTATCCACCCCTCCACTTT. It encodes CASSLGTGGYPPLHF.

The chain combines TRBV7-2 with TRBJ2-3; maybe TRBD2 (5 bases). In germline, CDR1 is SGHTA, CDR2 FQGNSA. The length of the CDR3 is 11 residues. The V end lost 4 bases, the J end lost 7 bases, and 6 bases lay between the germline ends. This chain's CDR3 is CASSSDYTQYF. CDR3 DNA: TGTGCCAGCAGCTCGGACTATACGCAGTATTTT.

This clonotype was detected only a few times. The V call is TRBV24-1, the J call TRBJ2-5; 9 positions agree with TRBD1. The CDR3 covers 15 residues. The germline CDR1 and CDR2 sequences are KGHDR and SFDVKD. J was trimmed by 1 base and V by 9 bases; bases with no gene match: 8. The CDR3 nucleotides are TGTGCCACCGGCACCGGGACAGGGATCCAAGAGACCCAGTACTTC. Encoded protein: CATGTGTGIQETQYF.

CDR3 protein: CSGRGSGFGEQYF. As DNA, the CDR3 is TGCAGCGGCAGGGGGTCCGGATTCGGGGAGCAGTACTTC. The V gene is TRBV29-1, the J gene TRBJ2-7; TRBD1 matches at 7 bases. The CDR3 totals 13 residues. Germline trimming cut 7 bases from V and 7 bases from J; bases unmatched to any gene: 13. Germline loops: CDR1 SQVTM, CDR2 ANQGSEA.

This clonotype was counted only a few times. This chain joins TRBV24-1 and TRBJ2-1; 12 bases agree with TRBD2. Germline lookup yields CDR1 KGHDR and CDR2 SFDVKD. The CDR3 has 16 amino acids. The V gene end was trimmed by 6 bases and the J gene end by 3 bases; junction bases not matched to a gene: 5. The CDR3 region is CATSPTSGGIYNEQFF. CDR3 DNA sequence: TGTGCCACCAGTCCCACTAGCGGGGGGATCTACAATGAGCAGTTCTTC.

V is TRBV5-1 and J is TRBJ2-1; a weak D match, TRBD2 (6 bases). V dropped 3 bases and J dropped 0 bases, with 19 bases sitting between them. Germline loops: CDR1 SGHRS, CDR2 YFSETQ. The CDR3 is 18 residues long. The CDR3 coding sequence is TGCGCCAGCAGCTCCAAAAAATTCGGGGGTAGCTCCTACAATGAGCAGTTCTTC. This gives the protein CASSSKKFGGSSYNEQFF.

In this sample, this clonotype turned up many times. V usage is TRBV6-1 and J usage is TRBJ1-1; D remains unclear. Trimming pared 3 bases from V and 10 bases from J, leaving 6 bases between. The CDR3 is 10 residues long. Germline values: CDR1 MNHNS, CDR2 SASEGT. The CDR3 loop reads CASSDTVAFF. CDR3 DNA sequence: TGTGCCAGCAGTGATACGGTAGCTTTCTTT.